These 18 T cell receptor beta chains were all obtained from the same sample, sequenced in a study of vaccination and CD4 T cells after COVID-19. These receptors have no known antigen. Treatment specified: approximately 9-day PBMC culture with coronavirus spike peptide pools or control peptides (ViraFEST assay). Once obtained from cultured CD4+ T cells, the DNA was sequenced using the Oncomine TCR Beta short-read assay. MiXCR, run by TCRdb on the PCR reads, gives a single entry per CDR3 protein. The data contain fewer than 5,500 distinct CDR3 sequences, about 46% of them singletons. The sequenced sample consisted of CD4+ T cells from blood, cultured in vitro. The receptors were gathered from a human donor who had recovered from COVID-19.

This clonotype showed up just once. One junction end disagrees with the germline gene, perhaps due to a read error. This chain links TRBV27 with TRBJ1-1; possibly TRBD1 for D (6 bases). The length of the CDR3 is 16 residues. CDR1 is MNHEY, CDR2 SMNVEV, per germline (reference sequence). The CDR3 bases are TGTGCCAGCAGTTTCCCCGGGGGGCTTGCTAACACTGAAGTTTTCTTT. It codes for CASSFPGGLANTEVFF.

This clonotype was recorded a few times. This chain uses TRBV6-4 with TRBJ1-2; D is ambiguous. V lost 9 bases and J 12 bases, leaving 8 bases between the germline ends. Germline-derived CDR1 and CDR2 are MRHNA and SNTAGT. This CDR3 spans 8 amino acids. The CDR3 DNA is TGTGCCAGGGCCCTAAACACCTTC. Translated, it gives CARALNTF.

This clonotype was counted only a few times. The chain couples TRBV6-2 or TRBV6-3 to TRBJ1-2, with a tentative D call TRBD1 (5 bases). Trimming took 7 bases from V and 1 from J, leaving 16 bases between them. The CDR3 runs to 15 residues. CDR1 and CDR2 from the germline V gene are MNHEY and SVGEGT. The CDR3 region is CASNRPGTGNYGYTF. CDR3 coding DNA: TGTGCCAGCAACAGACCTGGGACGGGTAACTATGGCTACACCTTC.

The V call is TRBV7-2, the J call TRBJ1-2; possibly TRBD1 for D (5 bases). CDR1 SGHTA and CDR2 FQGNSA come from the germline V gene. The V gene lost 2 bases and the J gene lost 5 bases, with 18 bases spanning the gap. The CDR3 has 16 amino acids. CDR3 loop: CASSLSGPGIKYGYTF. CDR3 coding DNA: TGTGCCAGCAGCTTATCGGGGCCGGGGATTAAGTATGGCTACACCTTC.

This clonotype has only a few counts. This rearrangement joins TRBV6-1 to TRBJ2-2, with 12 bases fitting TRBD2. This CDR3 has 16 amino acids. The trim removed 3 bases at V and 7 bases at J, leaving 6 bases unmatched. Germline V gene sequence: CDR1 MNHNS, CDR2 SASEGT. This CDR3 reads CASSDRLAGELGELFF. The DNA of the CDR3 is TGTGCCAGCAGTGACCGACTAGCGGGAGAACTCGGGGAGCTGTTTTTT.

Only one count was recorded for this clonotype. This rearrangement joins TRBV14 to TRBJ2-1; no clear D gene. Trimming took 1 base from V and 4 from J, leaving 20 bases between them. CDR3 size: 18 residues. In germline, CDR1 is SGHDN, CDR2 FVKESK. The chain's CDR3 is CASSQVAGSKQPYNEQFF. The CDR3, as DNA: TGTGCCAGCAGCCAAGTTGCCGGTTCCAAGCAACCATACAATGAGCAGTTCTTC.

The genes are TRBV23-1 and TRBJ1-1; possibly TRBD1 for D (5 bases). TRBV23-1 is an open reading frame, and its role is uncertain. Trimming pared 3 bases from V and 6 bases from J, leaving 17 bases between. This CDR3 is built from 15 residues. The CDR3 bases are TGCGCCAGCAGTCAGCTCAAATCCGTGGGGGCTGAAGCTTTCTTT. It encodes CASSQLKSVGAEAFF.

This clonotype was counted only a few times. J is TRBJ2-6 and V is TRBV20-1; no reliable D call. The germline CDR1 and CDR2 sequences are DFQATT and SNEGSKA (reference sequence). This CDR3 comprises 15 residues. V gave up 0 bases and J gave up 0 bases, with 6 bases separating them. The CDR3: CSAREESSGANVLTF. CDR3 sequence (DNA): TGCAGTGCTAGAGAGGAATCCTCTGGGGCCAACGTCCTGACTTTC.

The chain recombines TRBV7-9 with TRBJ2-2, with D perhaps matching TRBD2 (7 bases). The CDR3 totals 18 residues. V dropped 5 bases and J dropped 0 bases, with 19 bases sitting between them. The V gene's germline CDR1 is SEHNR and CDR2 FQNEAQ (reference sequence). CDR3 DNA: TGTGCCAGCAGCCCACCATGGCGGGGGCCTTCGAACACCGGGGAGCTGTTTTTT. Its protein is CASSPPWRGPSNTGELFF.

This rearrangement joins TRBV20-1 to TRBJ2-3; unclear D gene. The germline V gene has CDR1 DFQATT and CDR2 SNEGSKA (reference sequence). V was pared by 0 bases and J by 1 base, with 11 bases between. This CDR3 comprises 15 residues. The CDR3 DNA reads TGCAGTGCTAGAGATTTCCTAGATGGCACAGATACGCAGTATTTT. It yields the protein CSARDFLDGTDTQYF.

V usage is TRBV4-3 and J usage is TRBJ1-2, with no clear D. The CDR3 runs 13 residues. Looked up from germline, CDR1 is LGHNA and CDR2 is YSLEER. Trimming removed 1 base at V and 8 bases at J, with 11 bases between. The CDR3 region is CASSQVAGGGYTF. Here the CDR3 DNA reads TGCGCCAGCAGCCAAGTGGCCGGCGGGGGCTACACCTTC.

The gene calls are TRBV12-3 or TRBV12-4 and TRBJ2-4; possible D gene TRBD1, 6 bases. The V end was cut by 3 bases, the J end by 8 bases, with 11 bases between. This CDR3 has 13 residues. In DNA, the CDR3 is TGTGCCAGCAGTTTGCTCAAGGGGGACATTCAGTACTTC. It yields the protein CASSLLKGDIQYF.

The V and J genes are TRBV4-1 and TRBJ1-1; 8 bases line up with TRBD1. The ends lost 3 bases at V and 1 base at J; junction bases unmatched: 4. Germline CDR1 MGHRA, CDR2 YSYEKL. The CDR3 length is 15 residues. CDR3 in amino acids: CASSHDRGPNTEAFF. The CDR3 nucleotides are TGCGCCAGCAGCCACGACAGGGGTCCGAACACTGAAGCTTTCTTT.

In its sample, this clonotype was seen a few times. This chain connects TRBV27 to TRBJ2-5, with TRBD2 matching over 9 bases. This CDR3 has 15 amino acids. Germline assignment: CDR1 MNHEY and CDR2 SMNVEV (reference sequence). V dropped 8 bases and J dropped 5; count of bases not matched to a gene: 12. The CDR3 coding sequence is TGTGCCAGCTCCTCGCGCGGGGGGGCCAGGGAGACCCAGTACTTC. Its protein is CASSSRGGARETQYF.

The DNA for the CDR3 is TGTGCCAGCAGTGAATACGGAAGGGGTCGGTCGGAAGGCTACACCTTC. It codes for CASSEYGRGRSEGYTF. The chain recombines TRBV25-1 with TRBJ1-2; D possibly corresponds to TRBD1 (5 bases). This CDR3 has 16 residues. Trimming took 0 bases from V and 8 from J, leaving 19 bases between them. Germline V gene data show CDR1 as MGHDK and CDR2 as SYGVNS.

V usage is TRBV7-2 and J usage is TRBJ2-5; no clear D. CDR3 size: 13 residues. V was shortened by 7 bases and J by 4 bases, with 13 bases between the two germline ends. Germline-derived CDR1 and CDR2 are SGHTA and FQGNSA. The CDR3 sequence is CASKPTGLETQYF. Here the CDR3 DNA reads TGTGCCAGCAAACCCACTGGTTTAGAGACCCAGTACTTC.

This clonotype showed up just a few times. V is TRBV2 and J is TRBJ2-5; 9 positions agree with TRBD1. The CDR3 runs 14 residues. V dropped 5 bases and J dropped 4; count of bases not matched to a gene: 5. Germline values: CDR1 SNHLY, CDR2 FYNNEI. The CDR3 bases are TGTGCCAGCAGTAAACAGGGGGCCGGAGAGACCCAGTACTTC. Protein product: CASSKQGAGETQYF.

V and J are TRBV23-1 and TRBJ2-7, with a possible D match to TRBD1 (5 bases). TRBV23-1 is noted as an ORF with a role that remains uncertain. The V and J ends lost 4 bases and 7 bases respectively, with 35 bases between them. The CDR3 spans 20 residues. The CDR3 DNA follows: TGCGCCAGCAGTCTCCTCTCGGTCCCCCAGGGTCCTCAGATCCCTGGAGAGCAGTACTTC. Translated, it gives CASSLLSVPQGPQIPGEQYF.